Described below is a single T cell receptor beta chain sequence and its context. This entry comes from a study of blood T cell repertoires in COVID-19. The CDR3 runs 14 residues. V was cut by 2 bases and J by 7 bases, with 14 bases left in between. Germline CDR1 SGHVS, CDR2 FQNEAQ. This table comes from immunoSEQ multiplex PCR, and its TCRdb copy is limited to in-frame clones, with some not included. The profile shows under 65,000 clones, approximately 90% of them singletons. The specimen sequenced was peripheral blood. The chain recombines TRBV7-8 with TRBJ1-1, with D perhaps matching TRBD1 (6 bases). This clonotype originated in a man aged 50 to 59 with acute or convalescent COVID-19. The CDR3 sequence: CASSLRQGFSEAFF. The CDR3 DNA is TGTGCCAGCAGCTTACGTCAGGGGTTTAGTGAAGCTTTCTTT.